These 16 T cell receptor beta chains were sequenced from one sample in a study of OX40 agonist ivuxolimab in advanced cancers. Only in-frame clones appear in the TCRdb table, and some are missing; sequencing was by immunoSEQ multiplex PCR. Among more than 95,000 clones listed, roughly 94% were seen once. The sample in question was CD4+ or CD8+ T cells sorted from blood, obtained in a trial of the OX40 agonist ivuxolimab. The receptors stem from an adult with an advanced solid tumor such as melanoma, head and neck, liver or kidney cancer.

The V and J genes are TRBV7-2 and TRBJ1-2; D might be TRBD1 (5 bases). This CDR3 contains 16 residues. Germline V lookup: CDR1 SGHTA, CDR2 FQGNSA. V was pared by 1 base and J by 4 bases, with 16 bases between. The CDR3, as DNA: TGTGCCAGCAGCTTAGTTTTCAGGGACGTGGGCTATGGCTACACCTTC. It codes for CASSLVFRDVGYGYTF.

The chain uses TRBV10-3 and TRBJ2-3, with TRBD2 identical over 9 bases. Germline loops: CDR1 ENHRY, CDR2 SYGVKD. There are 14 residues in the CDR3. V shed 6 bases, J shed 2 bases, and the junction held 3 bases outside the gene matches. CDR3 region: CAIRREGPTDTQYF. The CDR3 region has the DNA TGTGCCATCAGGCGGGAGGGCCCCACAGATACGCAGTATTTT.

The gene calls are TRBV18 and TRBJ2-5, with D hard to call. The V end was cut by 0 bases, the J end by 5 bases, with 19 bases between. The CDR3 sequence is 17 residues long. CDR1 and CDR2 (germline): KGHSH, LQKENI. The CDR3 nucleotides are TGTGCCAGCTCACCACCGCCCTCCGGGCTTGATCAGGAGACCCAGTACTTC. Its protein product is CASSPPPSGLDQETQYF. Based on the CDR3 plus reference TRBV18 and TRBJ2-5, the full variable domain is NAGVMQNPRHLVRRRGQEARLRCSPMKGHSHVYWYRQLPEEGLKFMVYLQKENIIDESGMPKERFSAEFPKEGPSILRIQQVVRGDSAAYFCASSPPPSGLDQETQYFGPGTRLLVL.

V and J are TRBV7-2 and TRBJ2-7; tentative D call: TRBD1 (5 bases). There are 15 residues in the CDR3. V dropped 3 bases and J dropped 0 bases, with 12 bases sitting between them. The germline CDR1 and CDR2 sequences are SGHTA and FQGNSA. The chain's CDR3 is CASSFDRISSYEQYF. CDR3 DNA sequence: TGTGCCAGCAGCTTTGACAGAATAAGCTCCTACGAGCAGTACTTC. Combining the CDR3 with reference TRBV7-2 and TRBJ2-7 gives the whole variable domain GAGVSQSPSNKVTEKGKDVELRCDPISGHTALYWYRQSLGQGLEFLIYFQGNSAPDKSGLPSDRFSAERTGGSVSTLTIQRTQQEDSAVYLCASSFDRISSYEQYFGPGTRLTVT.

The rearrangement joins TRBV9 to TRBJ2-7; TRBD2 matches at 11 bases. Unmatched junction bases numbered 12, after V lost 3 bases and J lost 7 bases. CDR1 is SGDLS and CDR2 is YYNGEE in the germline V gene. The CDR3 contains 16 residues. The CDR3: CASSGLTSGDPREQYF. CDR3 sequence (DNA): TGTGCCAGCAGCGGACTGACTAGCGGGGACCCTAGGGAGCAGTACTTC.

This clone was seen once. The chain links TRBV19 to TRBJ1-3; D gene uncertain. Germline CDR1 is LNHDA and CDR2 is SQIVND (reference sequence). The V end was cut by 6 bases, the J end by 5 bases, with 11 bases between. The length of the CDR3 is 13 residues. As DNA, the CDR3 is TGTGCCAGTAGCCACCCCAGTCGAAACACCATATATTTT. As protein: CASSHPSRNTIYF.

The rearrangement joins TRBV5-4 to TRBJ1-2; D remains unclear. Germline V gene sequence: CDR1 SGHNT, CDR2 YYREEE (reference sequence). This CDR3 has 15 amino acids. Between the trimmed V and J ends, which lost 4 bases and 5 bases, there was a span of 18 bases. The CDR3 DNA is TGTGCCAGCAGCCGAGCAGAAAACCCCTCTTATGGCTACACCTTC. Translating gives CASSRAENPSYGYTF. Based on the CDR3 plus reference TRBV5-4 and TRBJ1-2, the full variable domain is ETGVTQSPTHLIKTRGQQVTLRCSSQSGHNTVSWYQQALGQGPQFIFQYYREEENGRGNFPPRFSGLQFPNYSSELNVNALELDDSALYLCASSRAENPSYGYTFGSGTRLTVV.

The chain couples TRBV10-1 to TRBJ1-3; no reliable D call. The length of the CDR3 is 15 residues. Deletions cut 7 bases from V and 2 bases from J, with 15 bases between. Germline-derived CDR1 and CDR2 are WNHNN and SYGVQD (reference sequence). The CDR3 coding sequence is TGCGCCAGCACGGGTTGGCAGTACCCTGGAAACACCATATATTTT. Translating it yields CASTGWQYPGNTIYF.

The chain links TRBV29-1 to TRBJ2-5; the D gene is possibly TRBD2 (6 bases). The CDR3 sequence is 12 residues long. The germline V and J ends were trimmed by 5 bases and 5 bases, with 12 bases remaining between them. Germline V CDR1 and CDR2: SQVTM, ANQGSEA. The CDR3 region has the DNA TGCAGCGTTCGTAGGAGGGTTGAGACCCAGTACTTC. This encodes CSVRRRVETQYF.

The chain combines TRBV6-4 with TRBJ2-1; D assignment may be TRBD1 or TRBD2 (6 bases each). Germline V CDR1 and CDR2: MRHNA, SNTAGT. The V gene lost 6 bases and the J gene lost 3 bases, with 9 bases spanning the gap. CDR3 length: 13 residues. DNA of the CDR3: TGTGCCAGCAGGGAGGGGGTCTACAATGAGCAGTTCTTC. Its protein is CASREGVYNEQFF.

In this sample, this clone turned up once. The chain carries TRBV11-3 and TRBJ1-1, with TRBD1 matching over 7 bases. The CDR3 has 14 amino acids. Germline CDR1 and CDR2: SGHNT and YENEEA. Germline trimming cut 5 bases from V and 2 bases from J; bases unmatched to any gene: 5. The CDR3 protein is CASSPRQGNTEAFF. The DNA of the CDR3 is TGTGCCAGCAGCCCCCGACAGGGAAACACTGAAGCTTTCTTT.

The rearrangement joins TRBV11-2 to TRBJ2-5, with 11 bases fitting TRBD1. Germline assignment: CDR1 SGHAT and CDR2 FQNNGV. The CDR3 runs 15 residues. V was clipped by 4 bases and J by 3 bases; unmatched bases: 4. The CDR3 reads CASSSLGQGEETQYF. The CDR3 nucleotides read TGTGCCAGCAGCTCCCTGGGACAGGGGGAAGAGACCCAGTACTTC.

The rearrangement uses TRBV5-6 and TRBJ1-3; a possible D gene is TRBD1 (6 bases). There are 14 residues in the CDR3. The germline V gene encodes CDR1 SGHDT and CDR2 YYEEEE. Trimming stripped 1 base from V and 7 bases from J, with 12 bases between. The CDR3 sequence: CASSLLQGGNTIYF. Written as DNA, the CDR3 is TGTGCCAGCAGCTTGCTACAGGGTGGGAACACCATATATTTT.

The CDR3, as DNA: TGCGCCAGCAGCATGGAGGGGGAGACCCGTCCCTATAGCAATCAGCCCCAGCATTTT. The encoded protein is CASSMEGETRPYSNQPQHF. The V and J genes are TRBV5-1 and TRBJ1-5; D may be TRBD1 (6 bases). This CDR3 has 19 amino acids. Deletions cut 4 bases from V and 0 bases from J, with 23 bases between. Per the germline V gene, CDR1 is SGHRS and CDR2 is YFSETQ.

V and J are TRBV15 and TRBJ2-7; the D gene could be TRBD1 or TRBD2 (6 bases each). V was clipped by 3 bases and J by 4 bases, with 19 bases between them. The CDR3 is made up of 16 amino acids. Per the germline V gene, CDR1 is LNHNV and CDR2 is YYDKDF (reference sequence). The CDR3 nucleotides read TGTGCCACCAGCAGGGCTTGGGGGGCTTTTGTTTACGAGCAGTACTTC. This encodes CATSRAWGAFVYEQYF. Full variable domain (outside the CDR3, taken from reference TRBV15 and TRBJ2-7): DAMVIQNPRYQVTQFGKPVTLSCSQTLNHNVMYWYQQKSSQAPKLLFHYYDKDFNNEADTPDNFQSRRPNTSFCFLDIRSPGLGDTAMYLCATSRAWGAFVYEQYFGPGTRLTVT.

This chain uses TRBV11-2 with TRBJ1-6; D may be TRBD1 (5 bases). V lost 6 bases and J lost 0, with 12 bases in between. The length of the CDR3 is 16 residues. The germline V gene encodes CDR1 SGHAT and CDR2 FQNNGV. CDR3 sequence: CASSSGGSSYNSPLHF. The CDR3 DNA is TGTGCCAGCAGTTCGGGGGGAAGCTCCTATAATTCACCCCTCCACTTT.